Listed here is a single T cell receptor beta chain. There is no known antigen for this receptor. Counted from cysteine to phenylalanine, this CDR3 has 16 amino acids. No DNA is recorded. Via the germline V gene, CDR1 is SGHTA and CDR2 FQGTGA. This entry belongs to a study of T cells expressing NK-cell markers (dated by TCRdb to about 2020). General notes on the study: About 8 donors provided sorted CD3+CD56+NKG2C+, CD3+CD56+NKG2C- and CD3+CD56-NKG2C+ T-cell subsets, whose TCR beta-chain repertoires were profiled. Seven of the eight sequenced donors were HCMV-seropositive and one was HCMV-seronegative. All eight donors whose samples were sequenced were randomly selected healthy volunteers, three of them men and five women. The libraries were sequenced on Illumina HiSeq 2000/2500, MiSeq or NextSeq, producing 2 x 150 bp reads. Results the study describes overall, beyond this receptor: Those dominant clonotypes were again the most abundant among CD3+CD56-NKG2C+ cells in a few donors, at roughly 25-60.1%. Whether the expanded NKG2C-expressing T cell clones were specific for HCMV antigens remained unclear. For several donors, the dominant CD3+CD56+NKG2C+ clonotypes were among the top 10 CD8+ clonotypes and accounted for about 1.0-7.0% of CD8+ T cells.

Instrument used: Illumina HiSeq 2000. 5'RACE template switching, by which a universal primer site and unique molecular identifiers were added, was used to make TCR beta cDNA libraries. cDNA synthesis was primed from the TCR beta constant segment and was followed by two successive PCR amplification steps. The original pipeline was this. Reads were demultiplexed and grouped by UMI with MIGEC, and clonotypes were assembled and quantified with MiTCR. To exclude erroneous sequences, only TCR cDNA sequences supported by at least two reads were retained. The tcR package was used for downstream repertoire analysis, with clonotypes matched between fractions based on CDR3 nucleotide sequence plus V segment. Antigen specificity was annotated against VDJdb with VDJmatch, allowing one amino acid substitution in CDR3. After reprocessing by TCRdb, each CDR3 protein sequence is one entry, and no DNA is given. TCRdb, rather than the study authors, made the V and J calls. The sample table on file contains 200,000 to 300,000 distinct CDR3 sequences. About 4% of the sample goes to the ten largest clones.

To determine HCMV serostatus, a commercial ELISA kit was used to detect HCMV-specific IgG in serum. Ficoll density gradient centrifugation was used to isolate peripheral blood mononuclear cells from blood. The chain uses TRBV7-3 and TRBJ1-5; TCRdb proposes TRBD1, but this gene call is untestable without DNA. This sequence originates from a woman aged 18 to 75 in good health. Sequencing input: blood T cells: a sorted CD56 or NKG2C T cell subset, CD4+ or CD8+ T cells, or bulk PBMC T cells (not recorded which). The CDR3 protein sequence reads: CASSLRTGHSNQPQHF.